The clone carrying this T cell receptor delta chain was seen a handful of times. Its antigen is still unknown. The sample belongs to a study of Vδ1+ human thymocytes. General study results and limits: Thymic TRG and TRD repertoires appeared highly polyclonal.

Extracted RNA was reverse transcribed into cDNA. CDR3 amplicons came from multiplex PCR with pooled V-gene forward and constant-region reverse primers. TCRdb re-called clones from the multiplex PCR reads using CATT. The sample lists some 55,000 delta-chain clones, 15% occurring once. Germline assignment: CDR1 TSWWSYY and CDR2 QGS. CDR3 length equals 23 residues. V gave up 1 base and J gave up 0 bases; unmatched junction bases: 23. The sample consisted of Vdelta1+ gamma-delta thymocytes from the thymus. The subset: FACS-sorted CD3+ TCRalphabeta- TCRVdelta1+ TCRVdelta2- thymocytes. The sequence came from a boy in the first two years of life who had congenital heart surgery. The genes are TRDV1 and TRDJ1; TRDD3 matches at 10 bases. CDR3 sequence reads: CALGEQAWSGWGIRVPYTDKLIF. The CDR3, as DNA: TGTGCTCTTGGGGAACAAGCCTGGAGCGGCTGGGGGATAAGGGTTCCGTACACCGATAAACTCATCTTT.